Detailed here is one T cell receptor (beta chain). These data originate in a study of OX40 agonist ivuxolimab in advanced cancers. The protocol was immunoSEQ multiplex PCR, while the TCRdb copy is restricted to in-frame clones and leaves out a portion. The repertoire holds approximately 42,000 clones, with roughly 88% as singletons. The germline CDR1 and CDR2 sequences are MNHNY and SVGAGI (reference sequence). The CDR3 sequence is 12 residues long. V lost 10 bases, J lost 1 base, and 10 bases lay in between. The receptor comes from an adult with an advanced solid tumor such as melanoma, head and neck, liver or kidney cancer. The sequencing used CD4+ or CD8+ T cells sorted from blood, collected in a trial of the OX40 agonist ivuxolimab. This sequence joins TRBV6-6 and TRBJ1-1; tentative D call: TRBD1 (6 bases). The CDR3 DNA reads as TGTGCCACCGCACAGGGGAACACTGAAGCTTTCTTT. Translation: CATAQGNTEAFF.